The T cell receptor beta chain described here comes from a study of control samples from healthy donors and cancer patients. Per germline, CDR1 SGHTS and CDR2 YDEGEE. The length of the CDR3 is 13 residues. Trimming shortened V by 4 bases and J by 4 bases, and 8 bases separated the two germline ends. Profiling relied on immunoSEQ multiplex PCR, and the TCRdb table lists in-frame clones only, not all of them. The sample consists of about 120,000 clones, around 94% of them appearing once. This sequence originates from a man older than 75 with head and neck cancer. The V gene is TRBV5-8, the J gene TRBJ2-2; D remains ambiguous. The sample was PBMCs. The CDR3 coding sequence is TGTGCCAGCAGCCCCCGGGTCACCGGGGAGCTGTTTTTT. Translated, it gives CASSPRVTGELFF.